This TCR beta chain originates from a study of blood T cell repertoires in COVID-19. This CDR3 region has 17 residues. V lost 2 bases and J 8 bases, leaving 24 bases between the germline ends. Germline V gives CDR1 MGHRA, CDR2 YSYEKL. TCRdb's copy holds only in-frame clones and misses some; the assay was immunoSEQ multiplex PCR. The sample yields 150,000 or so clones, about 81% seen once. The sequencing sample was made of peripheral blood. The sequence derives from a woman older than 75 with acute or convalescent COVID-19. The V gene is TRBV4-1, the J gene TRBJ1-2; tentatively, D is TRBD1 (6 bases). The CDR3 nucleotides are TGCGCCAGCAGCCAAATATTAGCCGGCCAGGGGCGCCGGGGCTACACCTTC. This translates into CASSQILAGQGRRGYTF.